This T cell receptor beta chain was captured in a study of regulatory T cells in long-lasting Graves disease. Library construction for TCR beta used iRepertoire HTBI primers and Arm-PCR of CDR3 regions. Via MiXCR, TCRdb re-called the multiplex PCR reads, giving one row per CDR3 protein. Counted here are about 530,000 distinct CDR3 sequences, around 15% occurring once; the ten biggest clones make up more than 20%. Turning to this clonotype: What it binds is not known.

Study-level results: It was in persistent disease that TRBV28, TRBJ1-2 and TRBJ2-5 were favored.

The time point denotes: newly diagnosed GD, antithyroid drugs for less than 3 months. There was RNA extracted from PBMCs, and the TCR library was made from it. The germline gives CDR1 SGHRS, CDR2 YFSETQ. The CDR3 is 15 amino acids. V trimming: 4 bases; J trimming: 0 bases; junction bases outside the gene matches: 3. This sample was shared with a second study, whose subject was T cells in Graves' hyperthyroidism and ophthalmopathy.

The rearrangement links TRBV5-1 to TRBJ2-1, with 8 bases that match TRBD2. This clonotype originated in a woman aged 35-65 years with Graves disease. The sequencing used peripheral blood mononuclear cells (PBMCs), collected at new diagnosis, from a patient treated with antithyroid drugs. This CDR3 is CASSGSGSSYNEQFF. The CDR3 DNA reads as TGCGCCAGCAGCGGAAGCGGGAGCTCCTACAATGAGCAGTTCTTC.